The rows below give T cell receptor beta chains drawn from one sample of a study of blood T cell repertoires in COVID-19. Generated by immunoSEQ multiplex PCR, the TCRdb table keeps only in-frame clones and is missing some. Among 400,000 to 450,000 clones, more than 80% were seen once, and the ten largest hold approximately 1.4%. The sample consisted of peripheral blood. These receptors all stem from a woman in her 30s with active or convalescent COVID-19. Both conserved end residues are part of each CDR3. The order of the fields is clone size, J gene, D gene, V gene, CDR3 protein, CDR3 DNA. The D gene is left open where the match is weak. Clone size is given for some rows only: seen once, a few or many times, or a class if the clone is expanded.

clone size: once; J gene: TRBJ1-6; D gene: .; V gene: TRBV27; CDR3 protein: CASSRTYYNSPLHF; CDR3 DNA: TGTGCCAGCAGTAGGACATACTATAATTCACCCCTCCACTTT
clone size: .; J gene: TRBJ2-1; D gene: .; V gene: TRBV4-1; CDR3 protein: CASSQEELGDYNEQFF; CDR3 DNA: TGCGCCAGCAGCCAAGAAGAGCTAGGGGACTACAATGAGCAGTTCTTC
clone size: .; J gene: TRBJ1-2; D gene: .; V gene: TRBV6-5; CDR3 protein: CASSRRGKYGYTF; CDR3 DNA: TGTGCCAGCAGCCGCCGGGGAAAATATGGCTACACCTTC
clone size: once; J gene: TRBJ1-2; D gene: .; V gene: TRBV10-3; CDR3 protein: CAISEGHYYTF; CDR3 DNA: TGTGCCATCAGTGAGGGACACTACTACACCTTC
clone size: .; J gene: TRBJ1-1; D gene: .; V gene: TRBV2; CDR3 protein: CASQKEGWTEAFF; CDR3 DNA: TGTGCCAGCCAAAAGGAGGGATGGACTGAAGCTTTCTTT
clone size: .; J gene: TRBJ1-1; D gene: .; V gene: TRBV15; CDR3 protein: CATSRDLPTGTASTEAFF; CDR3 DNA: TGTGCCACCAGCAGAGATTTGCCGACAGGAACCGCGTCCACTGAAGCTTTCTTT
clone size: .; J gene: TRBJ2-1; D gene: TRBD2; V gene: TRBV7-9; CDR3 protein: CASRRTSGNEQFF; CDR3 DNA: TGTGCCAGCAGGCGCACTAGCGGCAATGAGCAGTTCTTC
clone size: .; J gene: TRBJ2-3; D gene: .; V gene: TRBV13; CDR3 protein: CASSLDNTDTQYF; CDR3 DNA: TGTGCCAGCAGCTTGGACAACACAGATACGCAGTATTTT
clone size: .; J gene: TRBJ1-5; D gene: .; V gene: TRBV10-1; CDR3 protein: CASKGVAHSGQPQHF; CDR3 DNA: TGCGCCAGCAAAGGGGTCGCTCATTCAGGGCAGCCCCAGCATTTT
clone size: .; J gene: TRBJ1-1; D gene: .; V gene: TRBV5-5; CDR3 protein: CASSHREYGNTEAFF; CDR3 DNA: TGTGCCAGCAGCCACAGGGAGTATGGGAACACTGAAGCTTTCTTT
clone size: few; J gene: TRBJ2-7; D gene: .; V gene: TRBV4-2; CDR3 protein: CASSLTAGSYEQYF; CDR3 DNA: TGTGCCAGCAGCCTCACCGCGGGGTCCTACGAGCAGTACTTC
clone size: .; J gene: TRBJ1-1; D gene: .; V gene: TRBV2; CDR3 protein: CASSDQGVGTEAFF; CDR3 DNA: TGTGCCAGCAGTGATCAGGGCGTGGGGACTGAAGCTTTCTTT
clone size: .; J gene: TRBJ2-3; D gene: TRBD2; V gene: TRBV19; CDR3 protein: CASSIEAAGADTQYF; CDR3 DNA: TGTGCCAGTAGTATAGAGGCAGCGGGAGCAGATACGCAGTATTTT
clone size: few; J gene: TRBJ2-7; D gene: TRBD1; V gene: TRBV9; CDR3 protein: CASSVDREHEQYF; CDR3 DNA: TGTGCCAGCAGCGTCGACAGGGAACACGAGCAGTACTTC
clone size: .; J gene: TRBJ1-2; D gene: TRBD1; V gene: TRBV7-9; CDR3 protein: CASSPPGTGGRNYGYTF; CDR3 DNA: TGTGCCAGCAGCCCCCCCGGGACAGGGGGCAGAAACTATGGCTACACCTTC
clone size: .; J gene: TRBJ1-2; D gene: .; V gene: TRBV5-1; CDR3 protein: CASSAGNLGIADGYTF; CDR3 DNA: TGCGCCAGCAGTGCCGGGAATCTGGGGATTGCGGATGGCTACACCTTC
clone size: few; J gene: TRBJ1-1; D gene: .; V gene: TRBV5-1; CDR3 protein: CASRSTGNTEAFF; CDR3 DNA: TGCGCCAGCAGGTCGACAGGGAACACTGAAGCTTTCTTT
clone size: .; J gene: TRBJ1-3; D gene: TRBD1; V gene: TRBV19; CDR3 protein: CASSIGRDSYSGNTIYF; CDR3 DNA: TGTGCCAGTAGTATAGGACGGGACAGTTACTCTGGAAACACCATATATTTT
clone size: .; J gene: TRBJ1-1; D gene: .; V gene: TRBV3-1/TRBV3-2; CDR3 protein: CASSQGETGNTEAFF; CDR3 DNA: TGTGCCAGCAGCCAAGGGGAGACGGGGAACACTGAAGCTTTCTTT
clone size: few; J gene: TRBJ2-1; D gene: TRBD2; V gene: TRBV19; CDR3 protein: CASTTWAGVGNEQFF; CDR3 DNA: TGTGCCAGTACCACTTGGGCGGGAGTTGGCAATGAGCAGTTCTTC
clone size: few; J gene: TRBJ2-3; D gene: TRBD2; V gene: TRBV6-5; CDR3 protein: CASRSGRGATDTQYF; CDR3 DNA: TGTGCCAGCAGGTCTGGGCGGGGGGCCACAGATACGCAGTATTTT
clone size: .; J gene: TRBJ2-1; D gene: TRBD2; V gene: TRBV4-1; CDR3 protein: CASSPGLAGGLHYNEQFF; CDR3 DNA: TGCGCCAGCAGCCCCGGACTAGCGGGGGGCCTTCACTACAATGAGCAGTTCTTC
clone size: .; J gene: TRBJ1-1; D gene: .; V gene: TRBV10-1; CDR3 protein: CASSLQGLNTEAFF; CDR3 DNA: TGCGCCAGCAGCCTACAGGGCCTGAACACTGAAGCTTTCTTT
clone size: .; J gene: TRBJ2-5; D gene: TRBD1; V gene: TRBV3-1/TRBV3-2; CDR3 protein: CASSRTRGETQYF; CDR3 DNA: TGTGCCAGCAGCCGAACCAGGGGGGAGACCCAGTACTTC
clone size: .; J gene: TRBJ2-2; D gene: .; V gene: TRBV10-3; CDR3 protein: CAISEDSTTNTGELFF; CDR3 DNA: TGTGCCATCAGTGAGGACAGCACGACGAACACCGGGGAGCTGTTTTTT
clone size: .; J gene: TRBJ2-1; D gene: TRBD1; V gene: TRBV6-5; CDR3 protein: CASRIQGASNEQFF; CDR3 DNA: TGTGCCAGCAGGATCCAGGGGGCGAGTAATGAGCAGTTCTTC
clone size: .; J gene: TRBJ2-5; D gene: TRBD2; V gene: TRBV2; CDR3 protein: CASSAATSGGDQETQYF; CDR3 DNA: TGTGCCAGCAGTGCAGCCACTAGCGGGGGGGACCAAGAGACCCAGTACTTC
clone size: .; J gene: TRBJ2-3; D gene: TRBD1; V gene: TRBV10-3; CDR3 protein: CAISGNRTGNYDVTQYF; CDR3 DNA: TGTGCCATCAGTGGAAACAGGACAGGGAACTATGACGTTACGCAGTATTTT
clone size: .; J gene: TRBJ2-1; D gene: TRBD2; V gene: TRBV2; CDR3 protein: CASSEGLATYNEQFF; CDR3 DNA: TGTGCCAGCAGTGAGGGACTAGCGACCTACAATGAGCAGTTCTTC
clone size: few; J gene: TRBJ1-5; D gene: .; V gene: TRBV5-5; CDR3 protein: CASSLGLARNQPQHF; CDR3 DNA: TGTGCCAGCAGCTTGGGCCTAGCACGCAATCAGCCCCAGCATTTT
clone size: .; J gene: TRBJ1-3; D gene: .; V gene: TRBV5-1; CDR3 protein: CASSIDISTGNTIYF; CDR3 DNA: TGCGCCAGCAGCATTGACATCTCGACTGGAAACACCATATATTTT
clone size: .; J gene: TRBJ2-3; D gene: TRBD2; V gene: TRBV6-5; CDR3 protein: CASTSGLASDTQYF; CDR3 DNA: TGTGCCAGCACCTCGGGACTAGCTTCAGATACGCAGTATTTT
clone size: .; J gene: TRBJ2-1; D gene: .; V gene: TRBV27; CDR3 protein: CASSLSAGSSYNEQFF; CDR3 DNA: TGTGCCAGCAGTTTATCGGCGGGCAGCTCCTACAATGAGCAGTTCTTC
clone size: few; J gene: TRBJ2-7; D gene: .; V gene: TRBV10-3; CDR3 protein: CAISTGWNEQYF; CDR3 DNA: TGTGCCATCAGTACAGGGTGGAACGAGCAGTACTTC
clone size: .; J gene: TRBJ2-2; D gene: .; V gene: TRBV5-1; CDR3 protein: CASSFTGNTGELFF; CDR3 DNA: TGCGCCAGCAGCTTCACAGGAAACACCGGGGAGCTGTTTTTT
clone size: .; J gene: TRBJ1-1; D gene: .; V gene: TRBV10-3; CDR3 protein: CAISENPRHGTEEAFF; CDR3 DNA: TGTGCCATCAGTGAGAACCCCCGACACGGAACAGAGGAAGCTTTCTTT
clone size: once; J gene: TRBJ2-3; D gene: .; V gene: TRBV5-1; CDR3 protein: CASSLRGTDTQYF; CDR3 DNA: TGCGCCAGCAGCTTGCGGGGAACAGATACGCAGTATTTT
clone size: .; J gene: TRBJ2-7; D gene: .; V gene: TRBV5-4; CDR3 protein: CASSFSPDFYEQYF; CDR3 DNA: TGTGCCAGCAGCTTTAGCCCCGACTTCTACGAGCAGTACTTC
clone size: .; J gene: TRBJ2-7; D gene: .; V gene: TRBV7-2; CDR3 protein: CASSPPGYEQYF; CDR3 DNA: TGTGCCAGCAGCCCGCCGGGTTACGAGCAGTACTTC
clone size: once; J gene: TRBJ1-3; D gene: TRBD1; V gene: TRBV7-2; CDR3 protein: CASSLEGARGNTIYF; CDR3 DNA: TGTGCCAGCAGCTTAGAGGGGGCAAGGGGAAACACCATATATTTT
clone size: .; J gene: TRBJ2-2; D gene: .; V gene: TRBV7-8; CDR3 protein: CASSLAFGGNTGELFF; CDR3 DNA: TGTGCCAGCAGCTTAGCATTCGGGGGGAACACCGGGGAGCTGTTTTTT
clone size: .; J gene: TRBJ2-2; D gene: TRBD1; V gene: TRBV29-1; CDR3 protein: CSVSSTGVNTGELFF; CDR3 DNA: TGCAGCGTGAGCTCGACAGGGGTTAACACCGGGGAGCTGTTTTTT
clone size: .; J gene: TRBJ1-2; D gene: .; V gene: TRBV10-3; CDR3 protein: CAISSRADNYGYTF; CDR3 DNA: TGTGCCATCAGCAGCAGGGCTGACAACTATGGCTACACCTTC
clone size: once; J gene: TRBJ1-1; D gene: .; V gene: TRBV14; CDR3 protein: CASSQIGVSPRGTEAFF; CDR3 DNA: TGTGCCAGCAGCCAGATAGGAGTGTCGCCTAGGGGGACTGAAGCTTTCTTT
clone size: once; J gene: TRBJ1-1; D gene: .; V gene: TRBV5-6; CDR3 protein: CASSLGGREGNTEAFF; CDR3 DNA: TGTGCCAGCAGCTTGGGTGGCAGGGAGGGGAACACTGAAGCTTTCTTT
clone size: .; J gene: TRBJ2-1; D gene: .; V gene: TRBV24-1; CDR3 protein: CATQGGESDEQFF; CDR3 DNA: TGTGCCACCCAAGGGGGAGAATCCGATGAGCAGTTCTTC
clone size: .; J gene: TRBJ1-2; D gene: .; V gene: TRBV19; CDR3 protein: CASTRGANYGYTF; CDR3 DNA: TGTGCCAGTACCCGGGGGGCTAACTATGGCTACACCTTC
clone size: .; J gene: TRBJ1-2; D gene: .; V gene: TRBV13; CDR3 protein: CASSRQDPPIYGYTF; CDR3 DNA: TGTGCCAGCAGCCGACAGGACCCACCGATCTATGGCTACACCTTC
clone size: .; J gene: TRBJ1-2; D gene: .; V gene: TRBV5-6; CDR3 protein: CASSLAGSGQSYGYTF; CDR3 DNA: TGTGCCAGCAGCTTGGCGGGTTCCGGACAGAGCTATGGCTACACCTTC
clone size: .; J gene: TRBJ2-7; D gene: TRBD1; V gene: TRBV27; CDR3 protein: CASSLSPTGGGYEQYF; CDR3 DNA: TGTGCCAGCAGTTTATCCCCAACAGGGGGCGGGTACGAGCAGTACTTC
clone size: .; J gene: TRBJ1-2; D gene: .; V gene: TRBV11-2; CDR3 protein: CASSPQTGNYGYTF; CDR3 DNA: TGTGCCAGCAGCCCCCAGACAGGAAACTATGGCTACACCTTC
clone size: .; J gene: TRBJ2-1; D gene: TRBD2; V gene: TRBV27; CDR3 protein: CASSLLGSGTYNEQFF; CDR3 DNA: TGTGCCAGCAGTTTATTGGGTAGCGGGACTTACAATGAGCAGTTCTTC
clone size: .; J gene: TRBJ2-2; D gene: TRBD2; V gene: TRBV10-2; CDR3 protein: CASTRGSLTGELFF; CDR3 DNA: TGCGCCAGCACGCGGGGGTCCTTAACCGGGGAGCTGTTTTTT
clone size: .; J gene: TRBJ1-2; D gene: TRBD1; V gene: TRBV2; CDR3 protein: CASSPGTGGIGYTF; CDR3 DNA: TGTGCCAGCAGTCCCGGGACAGGGGGCATTGGCTACACCTTC
clone size: .; J gene: TRBJ2-5; D gene: TRBD2; V gene: TRBV10-2; CDR3 protein: CASSEITAGGETQYF; CDR3 DNA: TGCGCCAGCAGTGAGATCACCGCGGGGGGAGAGACCCAGTACTTC